This T cell receptor beta chain was sequenced during a study of human T cells and chemical hapten exposure. Time point defined: patch test 2, 6 weeks after DPC sensitization. Treatment noted: therapeutic diphenylcyclopropenone sensitization with weekly scalp DPC. TCRdb re-analysed the RACE reads in MiXCR, keeping a single row per CDR3 protein. The top ten clones hold around 4.7% of a sample with some 84,000 distinct CDR3 sequences, over 9.5% of them seen once. This sequence was found in a woman aged 45-65 years with alopecia areata. Some clones in this sample may be carry-over from other donors' samples. The specimen comprised whole blood, sampled in connection with sensitization to the hapten diphenylcyclopropenone (DPC).

The CDR3 reads CASSLGGLSEQFF. The DNA of the CDR3 is TGTGCCAGCAGCTTAGGGGGGCTGTCGGAGCAGTTCTTC. J is TRBJ2-1 and V is TRBV7-9; TRBD1 might be the D (6 bases). The CDR3 length is 13 residues. Looked up from germline, CDR1 is SEHNR and CDR2 is FQNEAQ (reference sequence). The V end lost 1 base, the J end lost 10 bases, and 11 bases lay between the germline ends.